This entry describes one T cell receptor (beta chain). No cognate antigen has been identified for it. One base away there is no much larger clone; base qualities are not given. The collaborating institutions used their own protocols to collect whole blood in K2EDTA tubes. Collaborator samples were shipped for TCRbeta analysis as frozen whole blood, isolated PBMCs, or DNA extracted from either sample type. The data were obtained in a study of blood T cell repertoires in COVID-19 (dated by TCRdb to the early 2020s). With regard to the full study: Collaborator samples came from the United States, Italy and Spain and covered acute and convalescent phases of COVID-19. The prospective study material was composed of cDNA or gDNA derived from T cells, B-cell-depleted T cells, or PBMCs. Deeply sampled blood TCRbeta repertoires from subjects exposed to, actively infected with, or recovered from COVID-19 were included in the dataset. The samples were drawn from the first 160 participants of the ongoing ImmuneRACE study and from 950 to 1,500 subjects provided by 6 global collaborators. Where HLA class I and class II types were available, the types were taken from metadata supplied by the sample provider, not from assay-based typing. The repertoires were released in a freely available public database intended as a resource for research on the immune response to SARS-CoV-2. A de-identified subject ID, COVID-19 status, age in years and sex were almost always included in the sample metadata. Findings and caveats that apply to the study as a whole: How much clinical and demographic metadata was included differed by source and by participant, and the metadata was provided uncurated.

TCRbeta CDR3 regions were amplified from genomic DNA by means of the immunoSEQ Assay, a bias-controlled multiplex PCR. The source study handled its data this way. Nucleated cell counts per sample were estimated from amplification of reference gene primers within the assay. Sequence reads were collapsed and filtered to measure the absolute abundance of every unique TCRbeta CDR3 rearrangement. Productive Simpson clonality was computed per sample as the square root of Simpson's diversity index over productive rearrangements. TCRdb carries this immuneACCESS record with in-frame sequences only. Its versions omit some clonotypes, under half of them owing to an unresolved V gene in the studies checked, with the rest unexplained. That table supplies the V and J calls and clone size; D and trimming were determined from the DNA. The sample contains under 200,000 clones, roughly 81% of them found a single time. The top ten hold 1% to 1.2% of the sample.

Including cysteine and phenylalanine, the CDR3 has 15 amino acids. Only the CDR3 DNA stays, 45 bases, in frame from base 1. The germline V gene provides CDR1 SGHAT and CDR2 FQNNGV. V sheds 5 bases and J sheds 6 bases, leaving 17 bases between their ends. The chain joins TRBV11-2 to TRBJ2-1; TRBD1 could be the D gene, as 6 bases match. This sequence was found in a man in his forties with acute or convalescent COVID-19. Material for sequencing was peripheral blood. The nucleotide sequence is TGTGCCAGCAGCCTAAACAGGGATGGTTCCAATGAGCAGTTCTTC. Translated, it reads CASSLNRDGSNEQFF. Reference TRBV11-2 and TRBJ2-1 proteins supply the regions before and after the CDR3; the full variable domain is: EAGVAQSPRYKIIEKRQSVAFWCNPISGHATLYWYQQILGQGPKLLIQFQNNGVVDDSQLPKDRFSAERLKGVDSTLKIQPAKLEDSAVYLCASSLNRDGSNEQFFGPGTRLTVL.